Judged by abundance, the clone carrying this TCR beta chain is medium-sized. As handled by the study authors: A papillary thyroid cancer distant-metastasis classifier was built from CDR3 differences across clinicopathological groups. TCRdb re-processed the PCR reads through MiXCR. These V and J calls originate from TCRdb's pipeline instead of the authors' own analysis. Of tens of thousands of clones detected, more than 25% appear once; the ten largest clones hold over 5%. The CDR3 spans 13 residues. Trimming removed 0 bases at V and 1 base at J, with 7 bases between. CDR1 and CDR2 (germline): DFQATT, SNEGSKA (reference sequence). The entry originates in a study of metastatic and nonmetastatic thyroid tumors. Study as a whole: Both malignant and benign thyroid patients supplied peripheral blood and tumor or nodule tissue samples, across which the repertoires of these patients were then compared.

None of the patients had undergone any treatment ahead of thyroid surgery. The chain couples TRBV20-1 to TRBJ2-7; D ambiguous. The sample consisted of blood. This TCR was recovered from a female donor with papillary thyroid cancer or a benign thyroid nodule (not recorded which). Some clones in this sample may be carry-over from other donors' samples. For the CDR3, the DNA is TGCAGTGCTAGAGACGTAGGGTCCTACGAGCAGTACGTC. Its translation: CSARDVGSYEQYV.